This T cell receptor (beta chain) originates from a study of cytomegalovirus exposure and HLA in healthy donors. Study-wide findings and caveats: One later analysis reportedly identified an Asian-associated ancestry cluster that showed fewer N-insertions than the approximately 700-donor mean.

To note about this clone: Its antigen is currently unknown.

PCR was performed using 60 Vbeta and 13 Jbeta primers. This table comes from immunoSEQ multiplex PCR, and its TCRdb copy is limited to in-frame clones, with some not included. The sample shows some 200,000 clones, around four fifths of them seen only once. The V segment lost 5 bases and the J segment 9 bases; nucleotides outside the gene matches: 4. CDR3 length equals 12 residues. Per the germline V gene, CDR1 is SGHVS and CDR2 is FNYEAQ. Specimen: PBMCs. This sequence was found in a woman under 30 in good health and CMV-seronegative. This sequence joins TRBV7-6 and TRBJ2-1; 7 positions match TRBD1. CDR3 protein: CASSLQGSEQFF. The CDR3 DNA follows: TGTGCCAGCAGCCTACAGGGGAGTGAGCAGTTCTTC.